This T cell receptor (beta chain) was sequenced during a study of beta chain features in type 1 diabetes. Study-level results: Moderate but significant shortening of TCRB CDR3s was recorded in all four CD4+ subsets from Type 1 diabetes patients. For TCRB rearrangement, an influence of HLA type remained unresolved here. Cells that show high TCR expression could be over-represented by cDNA sequencing.

Termini included, the CDR3 measures 17 amino acids. Germline-derived CDR1 and CDR2 are SEHNR and FQNEAQ (reference sequence). Investigators reverse transcribed all isolated RNA, so they sequenced expressed TCRB transcripts. Sequencing used immunoSEQ multiplex PCR; TCRdb keeps in-frame clones, though not all of them. The sample yields about 370,000 clones, 8% to 10% seen once. As to this clone: The antigen is unknown. No DNA is shown, since the ends of the CDR3 on it are uncertain; the CDR3 is the one TCRdb lists.

Sorting of CD4+ naive, central memory, regulatory and stem cell-like memory cells was performed via CD45RO/CCR7/CD25/CD127/CD95/CD27. Over 95% purity was reached by all sorted populations. V gene TRBV7-9 combines with J gene TRBJ2-2; the DNA was not used to check the table's D call, TRBD2. The sequenced sample was central memory CD4+ T cells from blood. The TCR was taken from a man aged 25 to 40 with type 1 diabetes. The CDR3 protein is CASRPGVSSSCRGAVFF.